This entry lists 17 T cell receptor beta chains sequenced from one sample in a study of blood T cells in healthy people across ages. Primed by a sample-barcoded 5' primer and a J-beta primer mix, a second PCR proceeded for roughly 6 to 12 cycles. TCRdb ran MiXCR on the 5' RACE reads and lists one entry per CDR3 protein. The sample consists of around 1,500,000 distinct CDR3 sequences, approximately 42% of them appearing once. The sequenced sample was blood. These receptors all stem from a woman aged 18-35 years in good health.

J is TRBJ2-7 and V is TRBV20-1; D is possibly TRBD1 or TRBD2 (5 bases each). V lost 1 base and J lost 3, with 13 bases in between. Germline assignment: CDR1 DFQATT and CDR2 SNEGSKA (reference sequence). The CDR3 contains 14 residues. The CDR3 nucleotides are TGCAGTGCTAGAGGGGACGGGGATGTCTACGAGCAGTACTTC. It specifies CSARGDGDVYEQYF.

The chain links TRBV4-1 to TRBJ1-1; a weak D match, TRBD1 (5 bases). V dropped 3 bases and J dropped 0 bases, with 14 bases sitting between them. Germline-derived CDR1 and CDR2 are MGHRA and YSYEKL. The CDR3 length is 16 residues. The CDR3 sequence: CASSHRIDSLNTEAFF. In DNA form, the CDR3 reads TGCGCCAGCAGCCATAGGATTGACAGTTTGAACACTGAAGCTTTCTTT.

V and J are TRBV27 and TRBJ2-4; 8 bases map to TRBD1. The closer fit of TRBJ2-7 to the DNA end suggests the J call may be wrong. CDR1 is MNHEY, CDR2 SMNVEV, per germline (reference sequence). The CDR3 spans 16 residues. The CDR3 reads CASSLKDRAYTYEQYF. The CDR3 nucleotides are TGTGCCAGCAGTTTAAAGGACAGGGCCTATACCTACGAGCAGTACTTC.

This clonotype has just a few counts. The V call is TRBV11-2, the J call TRBJ2-3; maybe TRBD2 (7 bases). The CDR3 extends over 15 amino acids. The germline gives CDR1 SGHAT, CDR2 FQNNGV. The V end lost 6 bases, the J end lost 0 bases, and 13 bases lay between the germline ends. CDR3 nucleotides: TGTGCCAGCAGTGCTGGGGGGGCGAGCACAGATACGCAGTATTTT. Protein product: CASSAGGASTDTQYF. The variable domain in full, completed from reference TRBV11-2 and TRBJ2-3, reads EAGVAQSPRYKIIEKRQSVAFWCNPISGHATLYWYQQILGQGPKLLIQFQNNGVVDDSQLPKDRFSAERLKGVDSTLKIQPAKLEDSAVYLCASSAGGASTDTQYFGPGTRLTVL.

This clonotype was recorded once. The chain uses TRBV5-1 and TRBJ2-7; 9 bases agree with TRBD2. The germline V gene has CDR1 SGHRS and CDR2 YFSETQ. V trimming: 0 bases; J trimming: 6 bases; junction bases outside the gene matches: 7. The CDR3 covers 15 residues. The CDR3 DNA is TGCGCCAGCAGCTTGGGTTTGCGGGAGGGCTCCGAGCAGTACTTC. Translation gives CASSLGLREGSEQYF.

This clonotype appeared many times. This chain connects TRBV12-3 or TRBV12-4 to TRBJ2-1; maybe TRBD2 (5 bases). Trimming removed 0 bases from V and 7 bases from J, with 7 bases in between. The length of the CDR3 is 13 residues. The CDR3 nucleotides are TGTGCCAGCAGTTTAGCGCCGGGAAATGAGCAGTTCTTC. As protein: CASSLAPGNEQFF.

The chain links TRBV27 to TRBJ1-4, with no clear D. With 6 bases removed from V and 5 bases from J, the gap between germline ends came to 22 bases. The CDR3 is 17 residues long. Germline V gives CDR1 MNHEY, CDR2 SMNVEV (reference sequence). This CDR3 reads CASRPTFTSAYNEKLFF. The CDR3, as DNA: TGTGCCAGCAGGCCCACTTTTACTAGCGCTTACAATGAAAAACTGTTTTTT.

There are a few counts of this clonotype. The chain joins TRBV7-9 to TRBJ2-1; D is perhaps TRBD2 (5 bases). Germline V CDR1 and CDR2: SEHNR, FQNEAQ (reference sequence). The CDR3 is 15 amino acids. The V end was cut by 4 bases, the J end by 3 bases, with 13 bases between. The CDR3 DNA is TGTGCCAGCAGCTCCGGACGGAGGTTCTACAATGAGCAGTTCTTC. Protein product: CASSSGRRFYNEQFF.

This chain links TRBV2 with TRBJ2-1; TRBD2 aligns across 14 bases. The CDR3 totals 15 residues. Trimming at V came to 6 bases and at J to 7 bases, leaving 5 bases not matched to a gene. Germline CDR1 is SNHLY and CDR2 is FYNNEI. Written as DNA, the CDR3 is TGTGCCAGCAGGCAGACTAGCGGGGGGGCGAATGAGCAGTTCTTC. Its protein is CASRQTSGGANEQFF.

This clonotype was counted between two and nine times. This sequence joins TRBV4-1 and TRBJ1-4, with a tentative D call TRBD1 (5 bases). The CDR3 is 15 amino acids. Trimming cost V 4 bases and J 6 bases, with 15 bases left between them. Germline V gene lookup returns CDR1 MGHRA and CDR2 YSYEKL. This CDR3 reads CASSRGELSDEKLFF. CDR3 bases: TGCGCCAGCAGCCGGGGGGAGCTAAGCGATGAAAAACTGTTTTTT.

The gene calls are TRBV15 and TRBJ2-3, with a weak D call TRBD2 (5 bases). The V gene's germline CDR1 is LNHNV and CDR2 YYDKDF (reference sequence). Trimming shortened V by 1 base and J by 3 bases, and 11 bases separated the two germline ends. There are 15 residues in the CDR3. The CDR3 spells CATSRVLAGTDTQYF. In DNA form, the CDR3 reads TGTGCCACCAGCAGAGTCCTAGCAGGTACAGATACGCAGTATTTT.

This chain links TRBV5-1 with TRBJ2-3; 9 positions agree with TRBD2. Looked up from germline, CDR1 is SGHRS and CDR2 is YFSETQ. The V and J ends lost 5 bases and 9 bases, in that order; junction bases with no gene match: 10. CDR3 length equals 14 residues. The CDR3 loop is CASRTGGGAGTQYF. The CDR3 region has the DNA TGCGCCAGCAGAACTGGCGGGGGGGCCGGAACGCAGTATTTT.

Turning to this clonotype: The junction does not match germline at one end; this may be a read error. V and J are TRBV3-1 and TRBJ1-2; D is uncertain. Germline lookup yields CDR1 LGHDT and CDR2 YNNKEL (reference sequence). CDR3 size: 13 residues. CDR3 nucleotide sequence: TGTGCCAGCAGCCAAGGTTCAAACTCTGGCTACACCTTC. Its translation: CASSQGSNSGYTF.

This chain links TRBV10-3 with TRBJ2-5; D not certain. Germline V gene sequence: CDR1 ENHRY, CDR2 SYGVKD. V lost 5 bases to trimming and J lost 2 bases, with 9 bases between them. CDR3 length: 13 amino acids. The CDR3, as DNA: TGTGCCATCAGTCAGGCAGAACAAGAGACCCAGTACTTC. This gives the protein CAISQAEQETQYF.

This chain connects TRBV6-6 to TRBJ1-5; no clear D. Per germline, CDR1 MNHNY and CDR2 SVGAGI (reference sequence). CDR3 length: 15 residues. V dropped 2 bases and J dropped 0 bases, with 8 bases sitting between them. The CDR3 region is CASSYLGPSNQPQHF. The CDR3 region has the DNA TGTGCCAGCAGTTACCTGGGTCCTAGCAATCAGCCCCAGCATTTT.

This chain links TRBV20-1 with TRBJ1-1, with 7 bases lining up with TRBD1. Germline V gives CDR1 DFQATT, CDR2 SNEGSKA (reference sequence). The CDR3 spans 14 residues. Trimming cost V 0 bases and J 0 bases; bases outside gene matches: 1. The CDR3 reads CSAREGQLNTEAFF. The DNA for the CDR3 is TGCAGTGCTAGAGAGGGACAGTTGAACACTGAAGCTTTCTTT.

This clonotype has a handful of counts. The chain employs TRBV6-5 and TRBJ1-1; maybe TRBD1 (5 bases). Germline-derived CDR1 and CDR2 are MNHEY and SVGAGI. V was trimmed by 8 bases and J by 4 bases, leaving 14 bases between them. This CDR3 spans 13 amino acids. The CDR3 here is CASSRGVGTEAFF. The CDR3 DNA follows: TGTGCCAGCTCTCGAGGGGTCGGCACTGAAGCTTTCTTT.